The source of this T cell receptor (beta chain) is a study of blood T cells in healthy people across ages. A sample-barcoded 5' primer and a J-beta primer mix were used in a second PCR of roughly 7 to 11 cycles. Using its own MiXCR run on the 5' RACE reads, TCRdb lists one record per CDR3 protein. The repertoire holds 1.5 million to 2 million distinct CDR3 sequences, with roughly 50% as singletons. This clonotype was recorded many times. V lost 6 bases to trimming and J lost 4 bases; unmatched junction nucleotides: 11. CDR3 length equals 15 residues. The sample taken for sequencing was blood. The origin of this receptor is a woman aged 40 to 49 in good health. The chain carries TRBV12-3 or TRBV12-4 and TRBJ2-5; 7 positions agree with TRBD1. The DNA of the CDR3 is TGTGCCAGCAGACGGACAGTCCCAGGGGGAGAGACCCAGTACTTC. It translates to CASRRTVPGGETQYF.